Below, 13 T cell receptor beta chains from the same sample are listed, as sequenced in a study of cytomegalovirus exposure and HLA in healthy donors. The protocol was immunoSEQ multiplex PCR, while the TCRdb copy is restricted to in-frame clones and leaves out a portion. Of roughly 56,000 clones in the sample, about 94% were seen once. Sequencing used PBMCs. The source is a man younger than 30 in good health and CMV-seronegative.

The CDR3 bases are TGTGCCAGCAGGACGGAGACCGGGGAGCTGTTTTTT. Its protein product is CASRTETGELFF. The chain has TRBV9 and TRBJ2-2; D gene ambiguous. Germline assignment: CDR1 SGDLS and CDR2 YYNGEE. V lost 5 bases and J lost 5, with 7 bases in between. There are 12 residues in the CDR3.

The chain carries TRBV5-1 and TRBJ1-5, with 9 bases matching TRBD1. V gave up 5 bases and J gave up 6 bases; unmatched junction bases: 12. In germline, CDR1 is SGHRS, CDR2 YFSETQ. This CDR3 comprises 16 residues. CDR3 sequence reads: CASRDRRQGGGQPQHF. DNA for the CDR3: TGCGCCAGCAGAGACCGGCGACAGGGGGGGGGTCAGCCCCAGCATTTT.

This chain links TRBV27 with TRBJ2-2, with D perhaps TRBD1 (5 bases). The ends were cut back, 4 bases at V and 0 bases at J, with 12 bases in the middle. The germline gives CDR1 MNHEY, CDR2 SMNVEV (reference sequence). The CDR3 is 16 residues long. CDR3 nucleotide sequence: TGTGCCAGCAGTTGGGGAAAGACAGCGAACACCGGGGAGCTGTTTTTT. It specifies CASSWGKTANTGELFF.

The chain is built from TRBV5-6 and TRBJ2-3; D is perhaps TRBD2 (5 bases). This CDR3 spans 14 amino acids. V was clipped by 2 bases and J by 4 bases, with 11 bases between them. CDR1 and CDR2 (germline): SGHDT, YYEEEE. The CDR3 loop is CASSLGAGSDTQYF. The CDR3 DNA reads as TGTGCCAGCAGCTTAGGCGCGGGTTCAGATACGCAGTATTTT.

The chain has TRBV4-3 and TRBJ2-1; 8 bases are a match to TRBD2. The CDR3 spans 19 residues. Germline CDR1 reads LGHNA; CDR2 reads YSLEER. V shed 0 bases and J 5 bases; nucleotides not matched to a gene: 15. CDR3 amino acids: CASSQDFYPPAGGNNEQFF. Written as DNA, the CDR3 is TGCGCCAGCAGCCAAGATTTCTACCCTCCGGCGGGAGGTAACAATGAGCAGTTCTTC.

The chain links TRBV7-6 to TRBJ2-1; 13 bases fit TRBD2. Per germline, CDR1 SGHVS and CDR2 FNYEAQ. The trim removed 2 bases at V and 7 bases at J, leaving 11 bases unmatched. There are 18 residues in the CDR3. CDR3 nucleotide sequence: TGTGCCAGCAGCTTATATCAGGCCGGACTAGCGGGAGCAAATGAGCAGTTCTTC. This translates into CASSLYQAGLAGANEQFF.

The CDR3 bases are TGTGCCAGCAGCTCATACGGGACAGAAGCCTACGAGCAGTACTTC. It encodes CASSSYGTEAYEQYF. The gene calls are TRBV11-3 and TRBJ2-7; 7 bases map to TRBD1. V shed 4 bases and J 2 bases; nucleotides not matched to a gene: 8. The CDR3 is 15 amino acids. Germline V gene sequence: CDR1 SGHNT, CDR2 YENEEA.

The chain couples TRBV7-6 to TRBJ2-1; perhaps TRBD1 as D (5 bases). CDR1 and CDR2 from the germline V gene are SGHVS and FNYEAQ. V was pared by 1 base and J by 6 bases, with 13 bases between. The CDR3 extends over 15 amino acids. The CDR3 loop reads CASSLVGASSNEQFF. The CDR3, as DNA: TGTGCCAGCAGCTTAGTTGGGGCTAGTAGCAATGAGCAGTTCTTC.

The CDR3 nucleotides are TGTGCCAGCAGTCGACAGGCTAGCAATCAGCCCCAGCATTTT. It specifies CASSRQASNQPQHF. This chain links TRBV28 with TRBJ1-5; D perhaps matches TRBD1 (6 bases). The CDR3 spans 14 residues. V lost 5 bases, J lost 0 bases, and 8 bases lay in between. Germline CDR1 is MDHEN and CDR2 is SYDVKM.

J is TRBJ2-7 and V is TRBV11-3, with 7 bases that match TRBD2. Per germline, CDR1 SGHNT and CDR2 YENEEA. There are 13 residues in the CDR3. V lost 5 bases to trimming and J lost 4 bases; unmatched junction nucleotides: 5. This CDR3 reads CASSRQGGYEQYF. CDR3 nucleotides: TGTGCCAGCAGCCGGCAGGGAGGGTACGAGCAGTACTTC.

This chain connects TRBV7-9 to TRBJ2-7; TRBD2 is a possible D gene (5 bases). Germline CDR1 is SEHNR and CDR2 is FQNEAQ (reference sequence). Trimming shortened V by 3 bases and J by 4 bases, and 10 bases separated the two germline ends. CDR3 size: 13 residues. In nucleotides, the CDR3 is TGTGCCAGCAGCTTGGCGGGCGGTTACGAGCAGTACTTC. Its translation is CASSLAGGYEQYF. Full variable domain (remainder filled in from reference TRBV7-9 and TRBJ2-7): DTGVSQNPRHKITKRGQNVTFRCDPISEHNRLYWYRQTLGQGPEFLTYFQNEAQLEKSRLLSDRFSAERPKGSFSTLEIQRTEQGDSAMYLCASSLAGGYEQYFGPGTRLTVT.

In DNA, the CDR3 is TGTGCCAGCAGCCTCAAACGGGTTCGGGGAGAGACCCAGTACTTC. This codes for CASSLKRVRGETQYF. The J gene is TRBJ2-5, the V gene TRBV7-3; D may be TRBD2 (5 bases). Germline V gives CDR1 SGHTA, CDR2 FQGTGA. This CDR3 has 15 residues. V shed 5 bases and J shed 4 bases, with 17 bases lying between them.

The chain employs TRBV2 and TRBJ1-2; D not certain. The germline V and J ends were trimmed by 6 bases and 2 bases, with 7 bases remaining between them. Germline values: CDR1 SNHLY, CDR2 FYNNEI. The CDR3 runs to 12 residues. CDR3 amino acids: CASREENYGYTF. CDR3 sequence (DNA): TGTGCCAGCAGAGAGGAGAACTATGGCTACACCTTC.